These 18 T cell receptor beta chains came from one sample sequenced in a study of vaccination effects on CD4 cells after COVID-19. Assay: immunoSEQ multiplex PCR; the TCRdb copy retains only in-frame clones and omits some. The sample includes some 21,000 clones, approximately 79% of them seen just once. Which antigens these TCRs recognize remains unknown. Peptide-pool stimulation followed by sequencing identified expanded antigen-specific CD4+ clonotypes in the ViraFEST assay. The authors isolated CD4+ T cells after around nine days of culture. It was two doses of either the BNT162b2 or mRNA-1273 vaccine that participants received. Specimen: CD4+ T cells from PBMCs cultured with HCoV-229E spike peptides, collected after COVID-19 vaccination. All receptors come from a human donor who received a COVID-19 vaccine.

The V and J genes are TRBV3-1 (or the pseudogene TRBV3-2) and TRBJ2-7; 14 bases agree with TRBD2. V gave up 3 bases and J gave up 6 bases; unmatched junction bases: 4. The CDR3 has 15 residues. Germline V gene lookup returns CDR1 LGHDT and CDR2 YNNKEL (reference sequence). CDR3 DNA: TGTGCCAGCAGCCACGATGGACTAGCGGGGGGCGAGCAGTACTTC. It specifies CASSHDGLAGGEQYF.

This sequence joins TRBV6-5 and TRBJ2-2; 7 bases fit TRBD2. The germline gives CDR1 MNHEY, CDR2 SVGAGI. The V gene end was trimmed by 8 bases and the J gene end by 2 bases; junction bases not matched to a gene: 8. CDR3 length: 15 residues. The CDR3 reads CASSERGRNTGELFF. CDR3 sequence (DNA): TGTGCCAGCTCTGAGCGGGGAAGAAACACCGGGGAGCTGTTTTTT.

The chain carries TRBV3-1 (or the pseudogene TRBV3-2) and TRBJ1-2; 7 bases fit TRBD1. Trimming at V came to 5 bases and at J to 2 bases, leaving 8 bases not matched to a gene. This CDR3 region has 15 residues. The V gene's germline CDR1 is LGHDT and CDR2 YNNKEL (reference sequence). For the CDR3, the DNA is TGTGCCAGCAGCGTCTCGTCGACAGGGAACTATGGCTACACCTTC. This gives the protein CASSVSSTGNYGYTF.

The gene calls are TRBV7-9 and TRBJ1-2; D may be TRBD1 (5 bases). Germline V gene data show CDR1 as SEHNR and CDR2 as FQNEAQ (reference sequence). Trimming removed 5 bases from V and 1 base from J, with 8 bases in between. This CDR3 has 13 amino acids. The CDR3 nucleotides read TGTGCCAGCAGCCCAGGGTATAACTATGGCTACACCTTC. The encoded protein is CASSPGYNYGYTF.

The chain joins TRBV29-1 to TRBJ2-7; perhaps TRBD1 as D (5 bases). V was trimmed by 4 bases and J by 7 bases, leaving 20 bases between them. Germline lookup yields CDR1 SQVTM and CDR2 ANQGSEA. This CDR3 has 14 residues. DNA for the CDR3: TGCAGCGTTGCCCACCTTAGACAGCCCTGGGAGCAGTACTTC. This encodes CSVAHLRQPWEQYF.

This clone was detected a few times. The V and J genes are TRBV12-3 or TRBV12-4 and TRBJ1-5, with unresolved D. The CDR3 is 13 residues long. V gave up 0 bases and J gave up 4 bases, with 4 bases separating them. CDR3 loop: CASSLAENQPQHF. The CDR3, as DNA: TGTGCCAGCAGTTTAGCGGAGAATCAGCCCCAGCATTTT.

This chain uses TRBV6-5 with TRBJ2-3; tentatively, D is TRBD2 (5 bases). The CDR3 is made up of 15 amino acids. The germline V gene encodes CDR1 MNHEY and CDR2 SVGAGI. V gave up 0 bases and J gave up 4 bases, with 11 bases separating them. CDR3 sequence (DNA): TGTGCCAGCAGTTACTCGATTACGGGGTCAGATACGCAGTATTTT. Its translation is CASSYSITGSDTQYF.

The table lists this clone with a few counts. The V gene is TRBV5-1, the J gene TRBJ2-1; 8 bases line up with TRBD1. The germline CDR1 and CDR2 sequences are SGHRS and YFSETQ. V gave up 7 bases and J gave up 4 bases; unmatched junction bases: 10. The CDR3 is 15 amino acids. CDR3 amino acids: CASSQQGEEYNEQFF. CDR3 DNA: TGCGCCAGCTCCCAACAGGGGGAGGAATACAATGAGCAGTTCTTC.

This chain links TRBV2 with TRBJ1-4; D not certain. Germline assignment: CDR1 SNHLY and CDR2 FYNNEI. The CDR3 runs to 14 residues. V was clipped by 6 bases and J by 0 bases, with 8 bases between them. CDR3 residues: CASRQQTTNEKLFF. The CDR3 DNA sequence: TGTGCCAGCAGACAACAGACAACTAATGAAAAACTGTTTTTT.

This sequence joins TRBV10-2 and TRBJ2-5; D remains unclear. The CDR3 is 20 amino acids. CDR1 and CDR2 from the germline V gene are WSHSY and SAAADI. The ends were cut back, 0 bases at V and 5 bases at J, with 28 bases in the middle. Written as DNA, the CDR3 is TGCGCCAGCAGTGAGTCGAAGGTAGCATTTGACCACGAACCTTGGGAGACCCAGTACTTC. Its translation is CASSESKVAFDHEPWETQYF.

CDR3 loop: CASSSWTSGITDTQYF. The CDR3 nucleotides are TGTGCCAGCAGTTCCTGGACTAGCGGGATCACAGATACGCAGTATTTT. V is TRBV27 and J is TRBJ2-3; 12 nucleotides match TRBD2. Trimming cost V 4 bases and J 2 bases; bases outside gene matches: 4. The CDR3 is made up of 16 amino acids. Germline V gives CDR1 MNHEY, CDR2 SMNVEV (reference sequence).

The J gene is TRBJ1-5, the V gene TRBV5-1; unclear D gene. The CDR3 totals 13 residues. Trimming left V 3 bases short and J 1 base short, with 5 bases between. Germline-derived CDR1 and CDR2 are SGHRS and YFSETQ. CDR3 amino acids: CASSSGSNQPQHF. Here the CDR3 DNA reads TGCGCCAGCAGCTCGGGGAGCAATCAGCCCCAGCATTTT.

The J gene is TRBJ1-2, the V gene TRBV4-1; 8 bases line up with TRBD1. Germline CDR1 MGHRA, CDR2 YSYEKL. V was clipped by 4 bases and J by 1 base; unmatched bases: 8. This CDR3 has 16 amino acids. CDR3 sequence: CASSPSGTGINYGYTF. CDR3 coding DNA: TGCGCCAGCAGCCCCAGCGGGACAGGAATTAACTATGGCTACACCTTC.

This chain connects TRBV6-1 to TRBJ2-6; D is unclear. CDR1 is MNHNS, CDR2 SASEGT, per germline. Deletions cut 0 bases from V and 5 bases from J, with 5 bases between. The CDR3 has 14 amino acids. CDR3 in DNA: TGTGCCAGCAGTGAAGCAGGGAGGGCCAACGTCCTGACTTTC. As protein: CASSEAGRANVLTF.

The chain combines TRBV3-1 (or the pseudogene TRBV3-2) with TRBJ2-3; no reliable D call. Germline values: CDR1 LGHDT, CDR2 YNNKEL (reference sequence). V shed 6 bases and J shed 4 bases, with 8 bases lying between them. CDR3 length: 12 amino acids. CDR3 sequence reads: CASRADADTQYF. CDR3 nucleotide sequence: TGTGCCAGCAGGGCAGATGCAGATACGCAGTATTTT.

V usage is TRBV11-2 and J usage is TRBJ2-7; TRBD2 agrees at 7 bases. The trim removed 4 bases at V and 4 bases at J, leaving 13 bases unmatched. Per germline, CDR1 SGHAT and CDR2 FQNNGV. This CDR3 is 16 amino acids long. The CDR3 reads CASSSPLQAGPYEQYF. The CDR3 region has the DNA TGTGCCAGCAGCTCCCCTTTACAAGCGGGACCATACGAGCAGTACTTC.

J is TRBJ2-1 and V is TRBV5-5; 7 nucleotides agree with TRBD1. Trimming removed 3 bases from V and 7 bases from J; junction bases left unmatched: 13. CDR1 and CDR2 from the germline V gene are SGHKS and YYEKEE (reference sequence). CDR3 length equals 16 residues. As DNA, the CDR3 is TGTGCCAGCAGCTCCCCAGGGGACAGCCGGCGAAATGAGCAGTTCTTC. Its protein product is CASSSPGDSRRNEQFF.

The genes are TRBV27 and TRBJ2-5, with 9 positions matching TRBD2. The V segment lost 8 bases and the J segment 2 bases; nucleotides outside the gene matches: 18. The CDR3 runs 18 residues. In germline, CDR1 is MNHEY, CDR2 SMNVEV (reference sequence). The CDR3 spells CASPVWYSGSLLQETQYF. For the CDR3, the DNA is TGTGCCAGCCCCGTGTGGTATAGCGGGAGCCTACTTCAAGAGACCCAGTACTTC.